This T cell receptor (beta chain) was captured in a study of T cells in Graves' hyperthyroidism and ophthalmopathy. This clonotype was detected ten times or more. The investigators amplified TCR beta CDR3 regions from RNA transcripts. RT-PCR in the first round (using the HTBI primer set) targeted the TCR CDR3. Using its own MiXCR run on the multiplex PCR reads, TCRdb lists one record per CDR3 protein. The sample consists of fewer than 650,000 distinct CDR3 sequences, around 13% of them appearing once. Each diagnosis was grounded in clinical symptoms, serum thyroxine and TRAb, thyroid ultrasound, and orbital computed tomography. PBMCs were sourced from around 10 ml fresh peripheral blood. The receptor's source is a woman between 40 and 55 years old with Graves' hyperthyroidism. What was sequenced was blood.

The CDR3 region has the DNA TGTGCCAGCAGCTCGGGGACTAGTGTTATGTATGAGCAGTTCTTC. Amino acid sequence: CASSSGTSVMYEQFF. V is TRBV7-3 and J is TRBJ2-1; 8 nucleotides align to TRBD2. The CDR3 runs to 15 residues. V was clipped by 4 bases and J by 8 bases; unmatched bases: 10. Germline assignment: CDR1 SGHTA and CDR2 FQGTGA.